This TCR beta chain was retrieved from a study of control samples from healthy donors and cancer patients. Trimming took off 1 base at V and 2 bases at J, with 6 bases between the two ends. The CDR3 loop spans 15 amino acids. CDR1 is SGHTA, CDR2 FQGNSA, per germline. Repertoires were generated with immunoSEQ multiplex PCR, while TCRdb's copy carries only in-frame clones and drops some. The sample has roughly 120,000 clones, about 89% seen once; the top ten hold almost 8%. Source material: blood. This chain uses TRBV7-2 with TRBJ1-6; the D is unclear. The origin of this receptor is a young woman in good health. The CDR3 sequence is CASSLGFAYNSPLHF. The CDR3 DNA is TGTGCCAGCAGCTTAGGGTTCGCCTATAATTCACCCCTCCACTTT. The full variable domain, with the rest looked up from reference TRBV7-2 and TRBJ1-6, is GAGVSQSPSNKVTEKGKDVELRCDPISGHTALYWYRQSLGQGLEFLIYFQGNSAPDKSGLPSDRFSAERTGGSVSTLTIQRTQQEDSAVYLCASSLGFAYNSPLHFGNGTRLTVT.